This T cell receptor (beta chain) was identified in a study of Ad26.COV2.S vaccination and SARS-CoV-2 variants. About the research overall: Enrolled in COV1001, the donor was in the Ad26.COV2.S trial arm, which received the vaccine. Donor got 5x10^10 or 1x10^11 viral particles of Ad26.COV2.S.

General study points: Breadth, reportedly substantial, characterized the spike-specific CD8+ and CD4+ T cell responses after vaccination. Comparable non-spike TCR breadth was observed in vaccine and placebo recipients.

About this clone itself: The antigen is not known. Within the sample, other DNA sequences also encode this same CDR3.

Treatment here: some 19 received Ad26.COV2.S at low or high dose, single or two shots; roughly 5 received placebo; per-sample allocation not given. Repertoires come from day 63 after the first vaccine or placebo injection. V lost 8 bases, J lost 4 bases, and 3 bases stayed unmatched. CDR3 size: 13 residues. CDR1 and CDR2 from the germline V gene are MNHEY and SVGAGI. Here immunoSEQ multiplex PCR was the method, and the copy in TCRdb shows in-frame clones only, minus some. The sample lists hundreds of thousands of clones, 89% seen once, with approximately 1.5% in the top ten. Sample: peripheral blood, taken in a trial of Ad26.COV2.S vaccine versus placebo. This clonotype was sampled from a person between 18 and 65 years old who received the Ad26.COV2.S COVID-19 vaccine or a placebo. The chain combines TRBV6-5 with TRBJ2-2; 8 nucleotides align to TRBD2. The CDR3 reads CASSRGGTGELFF. The CDR3 nucleotides are TGTGCCAGCTCCCGGGGGGGCACCGGGGAGCTGTTTTTT.